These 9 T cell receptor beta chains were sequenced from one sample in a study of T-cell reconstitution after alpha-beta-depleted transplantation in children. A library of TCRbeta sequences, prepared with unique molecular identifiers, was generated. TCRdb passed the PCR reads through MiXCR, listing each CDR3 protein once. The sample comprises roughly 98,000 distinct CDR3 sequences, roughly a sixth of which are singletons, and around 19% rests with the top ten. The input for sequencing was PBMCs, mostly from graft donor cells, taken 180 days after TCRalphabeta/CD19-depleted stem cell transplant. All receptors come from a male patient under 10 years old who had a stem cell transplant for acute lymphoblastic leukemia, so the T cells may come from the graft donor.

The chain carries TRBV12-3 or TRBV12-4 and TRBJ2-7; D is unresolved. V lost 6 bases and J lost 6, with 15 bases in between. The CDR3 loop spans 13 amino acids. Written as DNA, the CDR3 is TGTGCCAGCAGCCCTAGTTTATGGACCGAGCAGTACTTC. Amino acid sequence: CASSPSLWTEQYF.

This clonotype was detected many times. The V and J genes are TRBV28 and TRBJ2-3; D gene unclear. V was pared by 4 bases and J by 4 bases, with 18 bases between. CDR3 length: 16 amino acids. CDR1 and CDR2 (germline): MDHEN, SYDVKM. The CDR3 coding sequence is TGTGCCAGCAGTTCGCCGGGCCTTAAATCGGCAGATACGCAGTATTTT. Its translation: CASSSPGLKSADTQYF.

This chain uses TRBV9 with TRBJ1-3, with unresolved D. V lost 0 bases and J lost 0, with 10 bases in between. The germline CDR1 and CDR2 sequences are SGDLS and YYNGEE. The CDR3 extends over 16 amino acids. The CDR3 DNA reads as TGTGCCAGCAGCGTAGCTACGGCAGTCTCTGGAAACACCATATATTTT. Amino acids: CASSVATAVSGNTIYF.

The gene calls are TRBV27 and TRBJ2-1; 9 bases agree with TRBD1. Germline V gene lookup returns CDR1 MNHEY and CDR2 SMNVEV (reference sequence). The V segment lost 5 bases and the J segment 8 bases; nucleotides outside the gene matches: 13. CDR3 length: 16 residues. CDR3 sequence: CASSEWAVQGAYEQFF. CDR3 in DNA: TGTGCCAGCAGTGAGTGGGCGGTACAGGGGGCCTATGAGCAGTTCTTC.

CDR3 region: CASSPHIGGGYGYTF. CDR3 bases: TGTGCCAGCAGTCCCCACATCGGCGGGGGCTATGGCTACACCTTC. This chain connects TRBV25-1 to TRBJ1-2; a possible D gene is TRBD1 (5 bases). Germline assignment: CDR1 MGHDK and CDR2 SYGVNS. This CDR3 region has 15 residues. The V end lost 5 bases, the J end lost 4 bases, and 17 bases lay between the germline ends.

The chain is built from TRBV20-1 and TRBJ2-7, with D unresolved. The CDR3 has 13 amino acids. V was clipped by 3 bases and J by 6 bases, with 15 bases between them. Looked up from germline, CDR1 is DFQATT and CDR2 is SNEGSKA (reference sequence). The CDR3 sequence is CSASAFGEPEQYF. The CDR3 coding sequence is TGCAGTGCTAGTGCCTTTGGAGAACCCGAGCAGTACTTC.

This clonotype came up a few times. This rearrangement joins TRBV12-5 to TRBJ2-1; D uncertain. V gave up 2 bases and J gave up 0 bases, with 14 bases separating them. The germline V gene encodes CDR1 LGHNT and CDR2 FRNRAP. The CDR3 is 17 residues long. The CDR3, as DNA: TGTGCTAGTGGTTTGAGACCCGGAGCTTTCTCCTACAATGAGCAGTTCTTC. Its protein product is CASGLRPGAFSYNEQFF.

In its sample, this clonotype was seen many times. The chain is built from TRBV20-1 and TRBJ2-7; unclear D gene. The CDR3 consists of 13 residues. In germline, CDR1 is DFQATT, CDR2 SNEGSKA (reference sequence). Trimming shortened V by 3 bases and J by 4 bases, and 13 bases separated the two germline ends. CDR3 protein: CSARPAIEYEQYF. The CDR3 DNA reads TGCAGTGCTAGGCCCGCGATTGAGTACGAGCAGTACTTC.

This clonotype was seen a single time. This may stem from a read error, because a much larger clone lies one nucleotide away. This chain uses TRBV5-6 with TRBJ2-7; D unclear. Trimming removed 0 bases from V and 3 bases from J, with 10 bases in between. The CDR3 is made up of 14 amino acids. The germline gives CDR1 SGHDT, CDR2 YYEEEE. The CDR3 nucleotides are TGTGCCAGCAGCTTGGGCGACGGCGACTACGAGCAGTACTTC. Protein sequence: CASSLGDGDYEQYF.